This passage covers 10 T cell receptor beta chains from one sample sequenced in a study of T cell repertoires in cytomegalovirus infection. TCRdb processed the reads anew with MiXCR; each CDR3 protein has one entry. The table has some 800,000 distinct CDR3 sequences, almost 30% seen once. No cognate antigen is known for these TCRs. Sequenced here: cultured CD8+ T cells from PBMCs, sampled from culture after CMV antigen stimulation. These receptors came from a human donor in good health (CMV status not recorded). Some clones in this sample may be carry-over from other donors' samples.

The chain joins TRBV7-6 to TRBJ2-1, with a weak D call TRBD1 (6 bases). Germline V CDR1 and CDR2: SGHVS, FNYEAQ. The CDR3 has 16 residues. Trimming removed 0 bases at V and 5 bases at J, with 14 bases between. The CDR3 spells CASSLAGRGRDNEQFF. The CDR3 nucleotides are TGTGCCAGCAGCTTAGCGGGCAGGGGCAGGGACAATGAGCAGTTCTTC. The complete variable domain, with remaining parts taken from reference TRBV7-6 and TRBJ2-1, reads GAGVSQSPRYKVTKRGQDVALRCDPISGHVSLYWYRQALGQGPEFLTYFNYEAQQDKSGLPNDRFSAERPEGSISTLTIQRTEQRDSAMYRCASSLAGRGRDNEQFFGPGTRLTVL.

This clonotype was picked up a small number of times. The chain uses TRBV28 and TRBJ1-5; D is unclear. Trimming took 0 bases from V and 0 from J, leaving 9 bases between them. The CDR3 extends over 16 amino acids. The germline CDR1 and CDR2 sequences are MDHEN and SYDVKM. The CDR3 here is CASSLWADNSNQPQHF. As DNA, the CDR3 is TGTGCCAGCAGTTTATGGGCAGATAATAGCAATCAGCCCCAGCATTTT.

In this sample, this clonotype turned up a few times. The rearrangement links TRBV19 to TRBJ2-3; possibly TRBD2 for D (7 bases). The ends were cut back, 8 bases at V and 7 bases at J, with 16 bases in the middle. This CDR3 has 13 amino acids. Germline loops: CDR1 LNHDA, CDR2 SQIVND (reference sequence). Here the CDR3 reads CASLGGGPNTQYF. The CDR3 coding sequence is TGTGCCAGTCTAGGGGGGGGGCCTAATACGCAGTATTTT.

The V gene is TRBV2, the J gene TRBJ2-7; 12 bases align to TRBD2. The V segment lost 3 bases and the J segment 3 bases; nucleotides outside the gene matches: 3. Germline CDR1 is SNHLY and CDR2 is FYNNEI. The CDR3 consists of 15 residues. As DNA, the CDR3 is TGTGCCAGCAGTGATTCTAGCGGGGGGGGCTACGAGCAGTACGTC. The encoded protein is CASSDSSGGGYEQYV.

This sequence joins TRBV6-6 and TRBJ2-3; perhaps TRBD2 as D (6 bases). Trimming removed 5 bases at V and 1 base at J, with 13 bases between. Germline loops: CDR1 MNHNY, CDR2 SVGAGI (reference sequence). The CDR3 contains 15 residues. The CDR3 protein is CASSGRERGTDTQYF. The CDR3 DNA sequence: TGTGCCAGCAGTGGCCGGGAGAGGGGCACAGATACGCAGTATTTT.

This clonotype was counted at least ten times. The rearrangement links TRBV7-2 to TRBJ1-5; D not resolved. Trimming shortened V by 2 bases and J by 4 bases, and 12 bases separated the two germline ends. This CDR3 comprises 15 residues. Germline V gene data show CDR1 as SGHTA and CDR2 as FQGNSA. The CDR3 loop reads CASSLFPTVNQPQHF. The CDR3 DNA follows: TGTGCCAGCAGCTTATTTCCCACAGTGAATCAGCCCCAGCATTTT.

This clonotype was found many times. The chain has TRBV7-9 and TRBJ2-5, with D possibly matching TRBD1 (5 bases). CDR3 length: 17 residues. Trimming pared 5 bases from V and 0 bases from J, leaving 19 bases between. Germline V gives CDR1 SEHNR, CDR2 FQNEAQ (reference sequence). The chain's CDR3 is CASSGRITGPYQETQYF. As DNA, the CDR3 is TGTGCCAGCAGCGGCAGGATCACAGGCCCGTACCAAGAGACCCAGTACTTC.

This clonotype was picked up many times. The CDR3 coding sequence is TGTGCCAGCAGTGAACCCGACAGGAGGGTGGTTGGAGCTTTCTTT. Its protein product is CASSEPDRRVVGAFF. The J gene is TRBJ1-1, the V gene TRBV6-1, with D possibly matching TRBD1 (6 bases). The CDR3 runs to 15 residues. The V gene lost 2 bases and the J gene lost 10 bases, with 20 bases spanning the gap. The germline V gene has CDR1 MNHNS and CDR2 SASEGT.

The chain uses TRBV7-9 and TRBJ1-6; 7 nucleotides match TRBD1. The V gene end was trimmed by 1 base and the J gene end by 1 base; junction bases not matched to a gene: 1. This CDR3 region has 16 residues. The V gene's germline CDR1 is SEHNR and CDR2 FQNEAQ (reference sequence). In DNA, the CDR3 is TGTGCCAGCAGCTTAGACAGGGGTTCCTATAATTCACCCCTCCACTTT. Translating it yields CASSLDRGSYNSPLHF.

This clonotype has a handful of counts. The chain has TRBV20-1 and TRBJ2-1; no firm D call. This CDR3 spans 13 amino acids. Trimming took off 1 base at V and 4 bases at J, with 8 bases between the two ends. The germline gives CDR1 DFQATT, CDR2 SNEGSKA (reference sequence). CDR3 coding DNA: TGCAGTGCTAGAGGACACCGATACAATGAGCAGTTCTTC. It codes for CSARGHRYNEQFF.